The clone carrying this T cell receptor (beta chain) was counted at least ten times. The target antigen is unknown. A J-beta primer mix and a sample-barcoded 5' primer were used in a second PCR of about 7 to 12 cycles. TCRdb used MiXCR to reprocess the 5' RACE reads, holding one entry per CDR3 protein. This table has 980,000 or so distinct CDR3 sequences, around 48% appearing once. This record belongs to a study of blood T cells in healthy people across ages. Findings and limits, study-wide: Age showed a roughly linear inverse relationship with TCR beta diversity per million T cells. Among long-lived donors, naive CD4+ cells were more numerous and diversity higher than in aged donors.

The CDR3 totals 15 residues. V lost 4 bases and J lost 1, with 11 bases in between. Germline lookup yields CDR1 LGHNA and CDR2 YNFKEQ. The clonotype originates from a man younger than 45 in good health. The chain is built from TRBV4-2 and TRBJ2-1; no clear D gene. What was sequenced was blood. CDR3 DNA: TGTGCCAGCAGCCGGGATAGGCTTTCCTACAATGAGCAGTTCTTC. This gives the protein CASSRDRLSYNEQFF.